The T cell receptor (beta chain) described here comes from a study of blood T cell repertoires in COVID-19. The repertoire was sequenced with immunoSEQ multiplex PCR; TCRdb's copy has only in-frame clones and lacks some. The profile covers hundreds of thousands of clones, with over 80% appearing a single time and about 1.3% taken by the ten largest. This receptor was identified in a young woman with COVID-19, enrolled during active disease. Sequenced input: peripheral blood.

The CDR3 sequence is CASSPRRGGSETQYF. CDR3 DNA sequence: TGTGCCAGCAGTCCCAGGAGGGGAGGGTCCGAGACCCAGTACTTC. The rearrangement links TRBV27 to TRBJ2-5; 7 nucleotides align to TRBD2. The ends lost 5 bases at V and 5 bases at J; junction bases unmatched: 11. The CDR3 has 15 amino acids. Germline V gives CDR1 MNHEY, CDR2 SMNVEV (reference sequence).